This TCR beta chain comes out of a study of blood T cell repertoires in COVID-19. This clone was observed a single time. Per the germline V gene, CDR1 is SGHDN and CDR2 is FVKESK. The V gene lost 1 base and the J gene lost 4 bases, with 13 bases spanning the gap. The CDR3 spans 15 residues. Produced via immunoSEQ multiplex PCR; TCRdb's table is partial and in-frame only. The data contain under 200,000 clones, more than 75% of them singletons. The clonotype originates from a woman aged 80 or over with COVID-19, enrolled during active disease. Sequencing used peripheral blood. The V call is TRBV14, the J call TRBJ1-2; TRBD1 is a possible D gene (6 bases). CDR3 amino acids: CASSQGTGRGYGYTF. The CDR3 DNA sequence: TGTGCCAGCAGCCAAGGAACAGGGAGGGGCTATGGCTACACCTTC.